Below, 10 T cell receptor beta chains from the same sample are listed, as sequenced in a study of blood T cell repertoires in COVID-19. Repertoires were generated with immunoSEQ multiplex PCR, while TCRdb's copy carries only in-frame clones and drops some. The sample has about 290,000 clones; roughly 89% are singletons. The sample was peripheral blood. These receptor sequences come from a woman aged 25 to 39 with COVID-19, enrolled during active disease.

V and J are TRBV28 and TRBJ1-6; D is unresolved. Trimming removed 3 bases from V and 6 bases from J, with 15 bases in between. The CDR3 covers 16 residues. Germline CDR1 is MDHEN and CDR2 is SYDVKM. CDR3 nucleotides: TGTGCCAGCAGTTTCCCCGGGGAGCGCTTTAATTCACCCCTCCACTTT. Amino acid sequence: CASSFPGERFNSPLHF.

J is TRBJ1-1 and V is TRBV6-6; 8 positions match TRBD1. The CDR3 has 14 amino acids. V gave up 2 bases and J gave up 3 bases; unmatched junction bases: 2. The germline gives CDR1 MNHNY, CDR2 SVGAGI (reference sequence). The CDR3 spells CASSYQGAYTEAFF. The CDR3 nucleotides are TGTGCCAGCAGTTACCAGGGGGCTTACACTGAAGCTTTCTTT.

This chain links TRBV7-8 with TRBJ1-6; D gene unclear. The germline V and J ends were trimmed by 2 bases and 8 bases, with 13 bases remaining between them. The CDR3 loop spans 15 amino acids. Germline CDR1 is SGHVS and CDR2 is FQNEAQ. The CDR3 sequence: CASSLRGFYDSPLHF. Written as DNA, the CDR3 is TGTGCCAGCAGCTTAAGAGGGTTTTATGATTCACCCCTCCACTTT. The full variable domain, completed using reference TRBV7-8 and TRBJ1-6, is GAGVSQSPRYKVAKRGQDVALRCDPISGHVSLFWYQQALGQGPEFLTYFQNEAQLDKSGLPSDRFFAERPEGSVSTLKIQRTQQEDSAVYLCASSLRGFYDSPLHFGNGTRLTVT.

The V and J genes are TRBV7-6 and TRBJ2-5; 8 nucleotides align to TRBD1. CDR3 length: 14 amino acids. In germline, CDR1 is SGHVS, CDR2 FNYEAQ. The junction had 3 bases not matched to a gene; V was cut back by 5 bases and J by 1 base. The CDR3 here is CASSADRGQETQYF. The CDR3 DNA follows: TGTGCCAGCAGCGCTGACAGGGGCCAAGAGACCCAGTACTTC.

This clone was seen a handful of times. The chain links TRBV9 to TRBJ2-7; D is possibly TRBD1 (6 bases). Germline CDR1 SGDLS, CDR2 YYNGEE. This CDR3 has 15 amino acids. V was cut by 3 bases and J by 4 bases, with 17 bases left in between. The CDR3 nucleotides read TGTGCCAGCAGCGAGGGATCAGGACAGATTTACGAGCAGTACTTC. It specifies CASSEGSGQIYEQYF.

The chain is built from TRBV7-8 and TRBJ2-5, with D unclear. The germline CDR1 and CDR2 sequences are SGHVS and FQNEAQ. The CDR3 totals 16 residues. V was pared by 0 bases and J by 5 bases, with 16 bases between. CDR3 sequence: CASSLARGPHGETQYF. CDR3 DNA: TGTGCCAGCAGCTTAGCGCGTGGCCCCCACGGGGAGACCCAGTACTTC.

The CDR3 DNA is TGTGCCAGCTCACCACCGAGGAGAAACACCGGGGAGCTGTTTTTT. This gives the protein CASSPPRRNTGELFF. This sequence joins TRBV18 and TRBJ2-2, with D hard to call. V lost 0 bases and J lost 2, with 7 bases in between. The CDR3 loop spans 15 amino acids. Germline lookup yields CDR1 KGHSH and CDR2 LQKENI.

The gene calls are TRBV20-1 and TRBJ1-2; D is ambiguous. CDR1 is DFQATT, CDR2 SNEGSKA, per germline (reference sequence). The CDR3 loop spans 11 amino acids. Trimming pared 1 base from V and 8 bases from J, leaving 8 bases between. The CDR3 sequence: CSARGVRGYTF. The CDR3 DNA is TGCAGTGCTAGAGGGGTGCGGGGCTACACCTTC.

V gene TRBV11-2 combines with J gene TRBJ1-2; D is perhaps TRBD1 (5 bases). V lost 1 base and J 4 bases, leaving 13 bases between the germline ends. The CDR3 runs 15 residues. CDR1 is SGHAT and CDR2 is FQNNGV in the germline V gene. Here the CDR3 reads CASSLVPLGAYGYTF. CDR3 sequence (DNA): TGTGCCAGCAGCTTAGTGCCCCTTGGGGCCTATGGCTACACCTTC.

The V and J genes are TRBV5-5 and TRBJ2-3, with D uncertain. The CDR3 length is 15 residues. Germline loops: CDR1 SGHKS, CDR2 YYEKEE (reference sequence). Trimming stripped 0 bases from V and 6 bases from J, with 14 bases between. The CDR3 DNA reads TGTGCCAGCAGCTTGGCAAGACTGGCCCACGATACGCAGTATTTT. Translating it yields CASSLARLAHDTQYF.